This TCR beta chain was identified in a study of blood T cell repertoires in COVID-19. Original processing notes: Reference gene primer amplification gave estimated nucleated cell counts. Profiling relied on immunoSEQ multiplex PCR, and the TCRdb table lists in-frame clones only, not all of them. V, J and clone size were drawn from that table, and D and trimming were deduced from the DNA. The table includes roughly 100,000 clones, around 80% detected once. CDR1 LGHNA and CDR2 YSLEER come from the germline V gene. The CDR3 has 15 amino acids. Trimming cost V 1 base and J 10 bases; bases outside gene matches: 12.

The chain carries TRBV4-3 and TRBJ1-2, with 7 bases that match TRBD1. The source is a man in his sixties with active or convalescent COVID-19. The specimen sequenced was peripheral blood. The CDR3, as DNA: TGCGCCAGCAGCCAAGGAGGGTTTAGACAGGGAGCCTACACCTTC. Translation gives CASSQGGFRQGAYTF.